This record concerns one T cell receptor (beta chain) sequence. The antigen is not known. The entry originates in a study of cytomegalovirus exposure and HLA in healthy donors. Study in general: Earlier, 150 million to 200 million T cells were analyzed, and 95 million to 140 million unique TCR beta sequences were found among them.

13 Jbeta primers and 60 Vbeta primers were used for the PCR. As originally analysed: In a later analysis, some 10 million of about 80 million unique beta chains occurred in at least two donors. Libraries were prepared by immunoSEQ multiplex PCR; TCRdb keeps only in-frame clonotypes and omits some of them. Clonal size and the V and J genes are those of that table, whereas D and trimming came from the DNA. The sample gives around 180,000 clones, over 75% of which show up once; approximately 2% is in the top ten. Study-wide points: Later analysis placed DRB1 highest and HLA-C lowest in TCR association rates, which differed by HLA locus. A few chains tied to CMV proved CMV antigen-specific in vitro.

Germline trimming cut 6 bases from V and 4 bases from J; bases unmatched to any gene: 6. Germline CDR1 is MNHEY and CDR2 is SVGAGI. The CDR3 runs to 14 residues. The source material was PBMCs. The receptor was derived from a man aged 18 to 29 in good health and CMV-seronegative. The chain links TRBV6-5 to TRBJ2-7; TRBD1 agrees at 10 bases. In DNA form, the CDR3 reads TGTGCCAGCAGCCGGGACAGGGGTAGATACGAGCAGTACTTC. Protein product: CASSRDRGRYEQYF.